This entry lists 13 T cell receptor beta chains sequenced from one sample in a study of shared clonotypes between healthy human individuals. Sequencing was performed with immunoSEQ multiplex PCR; in TCRdb, only in-frame clones are kept and a portion is missing. The sample yields approximately 620,000 clones, around 97% seen once. The source material was naive CD4+ T cells sorted from blood. Subset: CD45RA+ positively selected. These receptors were obtained from a woman in her twenties or thirties in good health.

The V and J genes are TRBV10-3 and TRBJ2-7; 10 bases map to TRBD1. Germline lookup yields CDR1 ENHRY and CDR2 SYGVKD. The CDR3 totals 17 residues. The V gene end was trimmed by 4 bases and the J gene end by 7 bases; junction bases not matched to a gene: 16. CDR3 DNA sequence: TGTGCCATCAGTGGGCAACCGGGACAGGGGAAGTCGTTTGAGCAGTACTTC. Residues: CAISGQPGQGKSFEQYF.

The chain uses TRBV4-1 and TRBJ2-6, with D perhaps assigned TRBD1 or TRBD2 (5 bases each). The CDR3 contains 14 residues. V was trimmed by 4 bases and J by 4 bases, leaving 8 bases between them. Looked up from germline, CDR1 is MGHRA and CDR2 is YSYEKL. CDR3: CASSRGSGANVLTF. DNA for the CDR3: TGCGCCAGCAGCCGGGGGTCCGGGGCCAACGTCCTGACTTTC.

CDR3 nucleotide sequence: TGTGCCAGCAGCTCACAGGGAACTGAGCAGTTCTTC. Its translation is CASSSQGTEQFF. This chain joins TRBV7-3 and TRBJ2-1; weak D call: TRBD1 (6 bases). This CDR3 region has 12 residues. Germline V CDR1 and CDR2: SGHTA, FQGTGA. V was pared by 4 bases and J by 9 bases, with 10 bases between.

This clone was observed a single time. J is TRBJ2-2 and V is TRBV7-2, with D perhaps matching TRBD1 (6 bases). The CDR3 sequence is 16 residues long. Trimming left V 5 bases short and J 2 bases short, with 15 bases between. The V gene's germline CDR1 is SGHTA and CDR2 FQGNSA. CDR3 DNA: TGTGCCAGCAGCCGAGGACAGTTTGCAAACACCGGGGAGCTGTTTTTT. This translates into CASSRGQFANTGELFF.

The gene calls are TRBV7-9 and TRBJ2-2, with 8 positions matching TRBD2. The CDR3 extends over 17 amino acids. V lost 5 bases, J lost 4 bases, and 12 bases stayed unmatched. Germline CDR1 is SEHNR and CDR2 is FQNEAQ (reference sequence). CDR3 sequence: CASSPDGAGGGTGELFF. The DNA of the CDR3 is TGTGCCAGCAGCCCCGATGGGGCGGGAGGTGGCACCGGGGAGCTGTTTTTT.

The CDR3 DNA reads TGTGCCAGCAGTTACGGGGATAACACTGAAGCTTTCTTT. Protein product: CASSYGDNTEAFF. The J gene is TRBJ1-1, the V gene TRBV6-6, with no clear D. This CDR3 is built from 13 residues. Germline V lookup: CDR1 MNHNY, CDR2 SVGAGI (reference sequence). V shed 2 bases and J shed 2 bases, with 6 bases lying between them.

This clone was recorded once. The rearrangement joins TRBV19 to TRBJ1-5; 9 positions agree with TRBD1. CDR1 LNHDA and CDR2 SQIVND come from the germline V gene (reference sequence). Trimming removed 7 bases from V and 2 bases from J; junction bases left unmatched: 6. CDR3 size: 15 residues. In nucleotides, the CDR3 is TGTGCCAGTACCTACAGGGGGCAGGGCAATCAGCCCCAGCATTTT. This codes for CASTYRGQGNQPQHF.

CDR3 DNA sequence: TGTGCCAGCAGCTTGATAGCTGGGTTCAATGAGCAGTTCTTC. Protein sequence: CASSLIAGFNEQFF. The chain couples TRBV7-6 to TRBJ2-1; no clear D. Germline V gene sequence: CDR1 SGHVS, CDR2 FNYEAQ. Trimming took 3 bases from V and 6 from J, leaving 12 bases between them. This CDR3 spans 14 amino acids.

This sequence joins TRBV5-1 and TRBJ2-1; 8 positions agree with TRBD2. V shed 4 bases, J shed 3 bases, and the junction held 3 bases outside the gene matches. The CDR3 length is 14 residues. Germline CDR1 and CDR2: SGHRS and YFSETQ. CDR3 sequence (DNA): TGCGCCAGCAGCCCGGGGGGGAACTACAATGAGCAGTTCTTC. Its protein is CASSPGGNYNEQFF. Filled out from reference TRBV5-1 and TRBJ2-1, the complete variable domain reads KAGVTQTPRYLIKTRGQQVTLSCSPISGHRSVSWYQQTPGQGLQFLFEYFSETQRNKGNFPGRFSGRQFSNSRSEMNVSTLELGDSALYLCASSPGGNYNEQFFGPGTRLTVL.

The chain combines TRBV11-2 with TRBJ1-6; no reliable D call. Trimming stripped 2 bases from V and 7 bases from J, with 9 bases between. The CDR3 length is 14 residues. In germline, CDR1 is SGHAT, CDR2 FQNNGV. CDR3 coding DNA: TGTGCCAGCAGCTTAAGGGTCTCAAATTCACCCCTCCACTTT. Translating it yields CASSLRVSNSPLHF.

This chain links TRBV7-2 with TRBJ2-5, with 13 bases that match TRBD2. Germline CDR1 is SGHTA and CDR2 is FQGNSA. The V gene end was trimmed by 5 bases and the J gene end by 4 bases; junction bases not matched to a gene: 7. The CDR3 runs 16 residues. CDR3 protein: CASSLGLAGVVETQYF. The DNA of the CDR3 is TGTGCCAGCAGCCTAGGACTAGCGGGAGTAGTAGAGACCCAGTACTTC.

CDR3 sequence (DNA): TGTGCCAGCAGCTTAGAGGGTCGGAACACTGAAGCTTTCTTT. This encodes CASSLEGRNTEAFF. The J gene is TRBJ1-1, the V gene TRBV7-9; D is unclear. The CDR3 extends over 14 amino acids. V lost 1 base to trimming and J lost 1 base, with 7 bases between them. Germline CDR1 reads SEHNR; CDR2 reads FQNEAQ (reference sequence).

The rearrangement links TRBV29-1 to TRBJ2-5, with TRBD1 matching over 11 bases. V lost 2 bases, J lost 3 bases, and 17 bases stayed unmatched. Germline-derived CDR1 and CDR2 are SQVTM and ANQGSEA. The CDR3 contains 19 residues. The CDR3: CSVESLVGTGGFGEETQYF. DNA of the CDR3: TGCAGCGTTGAAAGTTTGGTCGGGACAGGGGGATTTGGAGAAGAGACCCAGTACTTC.